This entry lists 30 T cell receptor beta chains sequenced from one sample in a study of beta chain features in type 1 diabetes. The study reverse transcribed the entire isolated RNA, so it sequenced expressed TCRB transcripts. The repertoire was sequenced with immunoSEQ multiplex PCR; TCRdb's copy has only in-frame clones and lacks some. The sample lists under 450,000 clones, about 15% occurring once. Sequencing used naive CD4+ T cells from blood. These receptors were collected from a young man in good health.

The J gene is TRBJ1-2, the V gene TRBV30; D unresolved. Trimming took off 2 bases at V and 2 bases at J, with 6 bases between the two ends. CDR1 and CDR2 from the germline V gene are GTSNPN and SVGIG (reference sequence). This CDR3 is built from 12 residues. The CDR3 nucleotides are TGTGCCTGGAGTAGCGGAAACTATGGCTACACCTTC. Translation gives CAWSSGNYGYTF.

The rearrangement joins TRBV6-1 to TRBJ2-7; D may be TRBD2 (5 bases). Trimming cost V 2 bases and J 0 bases, with 14 bases left between them. The CDR3 length is 16 residues. Germline V gene sequence: CDR1 MNHNS, CDR2 SASEGT. This chain's CDR3 is CASSEHGGGSSYEQYF. CDR3 nucleotide sequence: TGTGCCAGCAGTGAACATGGAGGAGGAAGCTCCTACGAGCAGTACTTC.

V gene TRBV9 combines with J gene TRBJ2-7; the match to TRBD2 covers 12 bases. CDR3 length: 16 amino acids. The junction had 11 bases not matched to a gene; V was cut back by 4 bases and J by 6 bases. Germline V gene lookup returns CDR1 SGDLS and CDR2 YYNGEE. The CDR3 sequence: CASSPVLAGGQPEQYV. The CDR3 bases are TGTGCCAGCAGCCCCGTTCTAGCGGGAGGGCAACCCGAGCAGTACGTC.

The rearrangement links TRBV4-1 to TRBJ1-2; tentatively, D is TRBD1 (5 bases). V lost 0 bases and J lost 6, with 11 bases in between. The CDR3 sequence is 14 residues long. Germline-derived CDR1 and CDR2 are MGHRA and YSYEKL. The CDR3 region is CASSQDFGDDGYTF. CDR3 DNA sequence: TGCGCCAGCAGCCAAGATTTTGGGGACGATGGCTACACCTTC.

This sequence joins TRBV30 and TRBJ1-6, with D possibly matching TRBD1 (5 bases). Germline lookup yields CDR1 GTSNPN and CDR2 SVGIG (reference sequence). Trimming left V 3 bases short and J 7 bases short, with 13 bases between. CDR3 length equals 14 residues. CDR3 coding DNA: TGTGCCTGGAGCGGAGGGGCGAGGAATTCACCCCTCCACTTT. It is translated as CAWSGGARNSPLHF.

The chain has TRBV5-4 and TRBJ2-3; D not resolved. Trimming took 0 bases from V and 5 from J, leaving 4 bases between them. Per germline, CDR1 SGHNT and CDR2 YYREEE (reference sequence). The CDR3 extends over 12 amino acids. The CDR3 coding sequence is TGTGCCAGCAGCTTGGATGTAGATACGCAGTATTTT. This sequence encodes CASSLDVDTQYF.

This clone was seen more than once but under ten times. The same CDR3 is also encoded by other DNA sequences in this sample. V usage is TRBV20-1 and J usage is TRBJ2-3; no reliable D call. This CDR3 region has 10 residues. Trimming cost V 3 bases and J 6 bases, with 4 bases left between them. Germline loops: CDR1 DFQATT, CDR2 SNEGSKA (reference sequence). This CDR3 is CSASGDTQYF. In nucleotides, the CDR3 is TGCAGTGCTAGTGGGGATACGCAGTATTTT.

This clone has just a few counts. CDR3 region: CASSFQTLAGTHIYTQYF. Here the CDR3 DNA reads TGTGCCAGCAGCTTCCAGACACTAGCGGGGACCCACATATATACGCAGTATTTT. The chain is built from TRBV11-2 and TRBJ2-3; 10 nucleotides match TRBD2. The V gene's germline CDR1 is SGHAT and CDR2 FQNNGV. Trimming took 3 bases from V and 7 from J; bases not matched to a gene: 16. This CDR3 spans 18 amino acids.

This chain joins TRBV6-5 and TRBJ1-4, with 7 bases matching TRBD1. This CDR3 spans 14 amino acids. Germline CDR1 MNHEY, CDR2 SVGAGI. The junction had 6 bases not matched to a gene; V was cut back by 6 bases and J by 5 bases. In DNA, the CDR3 is TGTGCCAGCAGCCGCGGGACAGTGAATGAAAAACTGTTTTTT. It translates to CASSRGTVNEKLFF.

This clone was seen a handful of times. The chain combines TRBV28 with TRBJ1-3, with D unresolved. V dropped 5 bases and J dropped 1 base, with 9 bases sitting between them. Germline V gives CDR1 MDHEN, CDR2 SYDVKM. The CDR3 length is 14 residues. The CDR3 DNA is TGTGCCAGCAGTGTTAAGATTTCTGGAAACACCATATATTTT. Amino acid sequence: CASSVKISGNTIYF. Full variable domain (missing parts from reference TRBV28 and TRBJ1-3): DVKVTQSSRYLVKRTGEKVFLECVQDMDHENMFWYRQDPGLGLRLIYFSYDVKMKEKGDIPEGYSVSREKKERFSLILESASTNQTSMYLCASSVKISGNTIYFGEGSWLTVV.

This clone has only a few counts. The genes are TRBV28 and TRBJ2-5, with D perhaps matching TRBD1 (5 bases). Deletions cut 7 bases from V and 0 bases from J, with 9 bases between. Germline CDR1 is MDHEN and CDR2 is SYDVKM. CDR3 size: 13 residues. CDR3 bases: TGTGCCAGCAACTGGGGCAACCAAGAGACCCAGTACTTC. Translating it yields CASNWGNQETQYF.

This clone was seen a handful of times. The chain has TRBV2 and TRBJ2-5; 8 nucleotides match TRBD1. The CDR3 is 15 residues long. Germline values: CDR1 SNHLY, CDR2 FYNNEI. J was trimmed by 5 bases and V by 5 bases; bases with no gene match: 10. This chain's CDR3 is CASSPWTGSGETQYF. The CDR3 DNA follows: TGTGCCAGCAGTCCCTGGACAGGGTCGGGGGAGACCCAGTACTTC. The whole variable domain, filled in from reference TRBV2 and TRBJ2-5, reads EPEVTQTPSHQVTQMGQEVILRCVPISNHLYFYWYRQILGQKVEFLVSFYNNEISEKSEIFDDQFSVERPDGSNFTLKIRSTKLEDSAMYFCASSPWTGSGETQYFGPGTRLLVL.

V gene TRBV10-2 combines with J gene TRBJ1-2, with 10 bases lining up with TRBD1. CDR3 length: 13 amino acids. Germline values: CDR1 WSHSY, CDR2 SAAADI. Losses at the gene ends were 7 bases for V and 5 bases for J; bases not matched to a gene: 4. This CDR3 reads CASTTGQGYGYTF. The CDR3, as DNA: TGCGCCAGCACCACGGGACAGGGGTATGGCTACACCTTC.

The V and J genes are TRBV12-5 and TRBJ1-1; unclear D gene. The germline gives CDR1 LGHNT, CDR2 FRNRAP. Trimming removed 5 bases at V and 3 bases at J, with 7 bases between. The CDR3 has 12 amino acids. The DNA of the CDR3 is TGTGCTAGTGGTCCGAGGGACACTGAAGCTTTCTTT. As protein: CASGPRDTEAFF.

The genes are TRBV5-4 and TRBJ2-2; D is unclear. The germline gives CDR1 SGHNT, CDR2 YYREEE (reference sequence). V gave up 6 bases and J gave up 0 bases, with 12 bases separating them. This CDR3 comprises 15 residues. This CDR3 is CASTKKSTNTGELFF. The CDR3 region has the DNA TGTGCCAGCACCAAGAAATCCACGAACACCGGGGAGCTGTTTTTT.

The V gene is TRBV6-1, the J gene TRBJ2-3; D is unclear. There are 11 residues in the CDR3. Looked up from germline, CDR1 is MNHNS and CDR2 is SASEGT. V lost 2 bases and J 6 bases, leaving 3 bases between the germline ends. The CDR3, as DNA: TGTGCCAGCAGTGAACGGGATACGCAGTATTTT. It translates to CASSERDTQYF.

The V and J genes are TRBV7-2 and TRBJ2-3, with 14 bases fitting TRBD2. Germline CDR1 reads SGHTA; CDR2 reads FQGNSA. The CDR3 sequence is 17 residues long. V trimming: 0 bases; J trimming: 1 base; junction bases outside the gene matches: 0. The CDR3 is CASSLAGLAGGTDTQYF. The CDR3 nucleotides read TGTGCCAGCAGCTTAGCGGGACTAGCGGGAGGCACAGATACGCAGTATTTT.

The rearrangement joins TRBV30 to TRBJ1-3, with TRBD1 identical over 7 bases. Germline loops: CDR1 GTSNPN, CDR2 SVGIG (reference sequence). CDR3 length: 17 residues. V lost 2 bases to trimming and J lost 0 bases; unmatched junction nucleotides: 10. The CDR3 loop reads CAWSRGQATISGNTIYF. The CDR3 DNA reads as TGTGCCTGGAGTCGCGGACAGGCCACCATCTCTGGAAACACCATATATTTT.

As to this clone: This CDR3 is also generated by other DNA sequences in the sample. This chain uses TRBV7-2 with TRBJ2-7; TRBD2 matches at 8 bases. The V segment lost 2 bases and the J segment 3 bases; nucleotides outside the gene matches: 0. The CDR3 extends over 13 amino acids. Germline-derived CDR1 and CDR2 are SGHTA and FQGNSA. Here the CDR3 reads CASSLSGSYEQYV. The CDR3 region has the DNA TGTGCCAGCAGCTTAAGCGGGAGCTACGAGCAGTACGTC.

This clone has a handful of counts. The gene calls are TRBV12-5 and TRBJ2-1, with a possible D match to TRBD2 (5 bases). CDR3 length equals 13 residues. The germline V gene encodes CDR1 LGHNT and CDR2 FRNRAP. Deletions cut 6 bases from V and 6 bases from J, with 12 bases between. CDR3 DNA: TGTGCTAGTGGCGGGGTCAAGGTCAATGAGCAGTTCTTC. Translated, it gives CASGGVKVNEQFF. The variable domain in full, with the rest retrieved from reference TRBV12-5 and TRBJ2-1, is DARVTQTPRHKVTEMGQEVTMRCQPILGHNTVFWYRQTMMQGLELLAYFRNRAPLDDSGMPKDRFSAEMPDATLATLKIQPSEPRDSAVYFCASGGVKVNEQFFGPGTRLTVL.

In its sample, this clone was seen a few times. The chain uses TRBV30 and TRBJ2-1; TRBD2 matches 13 bases. CDR1 is GTSNPN and CDR2 is SVGIG in the germline V gene (reference sequence). J gave up 6 bases and V 2 bases, and 10 bases lay outside the gene matches. The CDR3 runs to 17 residues. Here the CDR3 DNA reads TGTGCCTGGAGTAAGGACCGGACTAGCGGGAGCCTCAATGAGCAGTTCTTC. It yields the protein CAWSKDRTSGSLNEQFF.

V and J are TRBV29-1 and TRBJ2-1, with 10 positions matching TRBD2. With V trimmed by 4 bases and J by 7 bases, 10 bases remained unmatched. The CDR3 sequence is 15 residues long. Germline CDR1 SQVTM, CDR2 ANQGSEA. This CDR3 reads CSVAASGSVWNEQFF. In nucleotides, the CDR3 is TGCAGCGTTGCGGCTAGCGGGAGTGTATGGAATGAGCAGTTCTTC.

The chain recombines TRBV7-2 with TRBJ1-4; 9 positions agree with TRBD1. CDR1 SGHTA and CDR2 FQGNSA come from the germline V gene. The CDR3 totals 14 residues. Losses at the gene ends were 5 bases for V and 5 bases for J; bases not matched to a gene: 3. The CDR3 loop is CASSRGQGNEKLFF. CDR3 DNA sequence: TGTGCCAGCAGCCGGGGACAGGGAAATGAAAAACTGTTTTTT. The complete variable domain, with remaining parts taken from reference TRBV7-2 and TRBJ1-4, reads GAGVSQSPSNKVTEKGKDVELRCDPISGHTALYWYRQSLGQGLEFLIYFQGNSAPDKSGLPSDRFSAERTGGSVSTLTIQRTQQEDSAVYLCASSRGQGNEKLFFGSGTQLSVL.

This clone was seen a handful of times. The chain carries TRBV7-2 and TRBJ2-2, with no clear D. There are 12 residues in the CDR3. Looked up from germline, CDR1 is SGHTA and CDR2 is FQGNSA. V lost 3 bases and J 6 bases, leaving 5 bases between the germline ends. In DNA form, the CDR3 reads TGTGCCAGCAGCTTGTTCCCCGGGGAGCTGTTTTTT. Protein: CASSLFPGELFF.

In this sample, this clone turned up a few times. The genes are TRBV2 and TRBJ1-5, with 7 positions matching TRBD1. V gave up 6 bases and J gave up 6 bases; unmatched junction bases: 8. In germline, CDR1 is SNHLY, CDR2 FYNNEI. CDR3 size: 14 residues. CDR3 in amino acids: CASRETRGGQPQHF. The CDR3 DNA reads as TGTGCCAGCAGAGAAACCAGGGGGGGTCAGCCCCAGCATTTT.

This clone was seen at least ten times. CDR3 sequence: CAWSVLRTGELFF. CDR3 DNA: TGTGCCTGGAGTGTACTTCGGACCGGGGAGCTGTTTTTT. The V call is TRBV30, the J call TRBJ2-2; D remains unclear. The CDR3 is 13 amino acids. The germline V and J ends were trimmed by 0 bases and 5 bases, with 7 bases remaining between them. Germline V gene sequence: CDR1 GTSNPN, CDR2 SVGIG (reference sequence).

The sample holds a few counts of this clone. The V call is TRBV29-1, the J call TRBJ1-1; 8 positions match TRBD1. CDR1 is SQVTM and CDR2 is ANQGSEA in the germline V gene. This CDR3 contains 14 residues. With V trimmed by 4 bases and J by 4 bases, 8 bases remained unmatched. The CDR3 sequence: CSVVRQGASTEAFF. The CDR3 coding sequence is TGCAGCGTTGTCAGGCAGGGGGCGAGCACTGAAGCTTTCTTT.

The chain couples TRBV28 to TRBJ1-2; D is unclear. The CDR3 sequence is 13 residues long. The V gene lost 5 bases and the J gene lost 5 bases, with 12 bases spanning the gap. Germline CDR1 and CDR2: MDHEN and SYDVKM. CDR3 in amino acids: CASSPPSGYGYTF. In nucleotides, the CDR3 is TGTGCCAGCAGTCCACCCAGTGGGTATGGCTACACCTTC.

The rearrangement joins TRBV30 to TRBJ1-5; 7 positions match TRBD1. Trimming cost V 3 bases and J 4 bases; bases outside gene matches: 9. CDR3 length: 15 amino acids. Germline V lookup: CDR1 GTSNPN, CDR2 SVGIG (reference sequence). This CDR3 reads CAWSAQGTVNQPQHF. In DNA, the CDR3 is TGTGCCTGGAGCGCCCAGGGGACAGTTAATCAGCCCCAGCATTTT.

This clone was detected only a few times. V is TRBV7-2 and J is TRBJ1-6; TRBD1 matches 7 bases. The V gene's germline CDR1 is SGHTA and CDR2 FQGNSA. The J segment lost 7 bases and the V segment lost 1 base, leaving 4 bases of the junction unmatched. The CDR3 spans 15 residues. CDR3 in DNA: TGTGCCAGCAGCTTAGAAGCAGGGGGAAATTCACCCCTCCACTTT. It codes for CASSLEAGGNSPLHF. The whole variable domain, filled in from reference TRBV7-2 and TRBJ1-6, reads GAGVSQSPSNKVTEKGKDVELRCDPISGHTALYWYRQSLGQGLEFLIYFQGNSAPDKSGLPSDRFSAERTGGSVSTLTIQRTQQEDSAVYLCASSLEAGGNSPLHFGNGTRLTVT.